Presented here are 13 T cell receptor beta chains from one specimen sequenced in a study of T cell changes during pregnancy in multiple sclerosis. Sequencing was performed with immunoSEQ multiplex PCR; in TCRdb, only in-frame clones are kept and a portion is missing. The repertoire has 50,000 or so clones, 91% of them found once; the top ten carry nearly 0.5%. The specimen comprised CD4+ T cells from peripheral blood mononuclear cells, sampled after pregnancy. Receptors originate from a female donor in good health, enrolled as a control in a pregnancy study.

The V and J genes are TRBV5-5 and TRBJ2-7; no reliable D call. This CDR3 has 13 residues. Germline-derived CDR1 and CDR2 are SGHKS and YYEKEE (reference sequence). V was clipped by 1 base and J by 3 bases, with 8 bases between them. The CDR3 DNA reads TGTGCCAGCAGCTTGTTGTCAAACTACGAGCAGTACTTC. Protein: CASSLLSNYEQYF. The variable domain in full, with the rest retrieved from reference TRBV5-5 and TRBJ2-7, is DAGVTQSPTHLIKTRGQQVTLRCSPISGHKSVSWYQQVLGQGPQFIFQYYEKEERGRGNFPDRFSARQFPNYSSELNVNALLLGDSALYLCASSLLSNYEQYFGPGTRLTVT.

The chain has TRBV19 and TRBJ2-5, with 12 nucleotides matching TRBD2. The CDR3 is made up of 16 amino acids. In germline, CDR1 is LNHDA, CDR2 SQIVND (reference sequence). V shed 4 bases, J shed 4 bases, and the junction held 7 bases outside the gene matches. CDR3: CASSNKGLAGRETQYF. The CDR3 DNA sequence: TGTGCCAGTAGTAACAAAGGACTAGCGGGGCGAGAGACCCAGTACTTC.

This chain joins TRBV9 and TRBJ2-1; D unresolved. The V gene lost 3 bases and the J gene lost 6 bases, with 7 bases spanning the gap. CDR3 size: 12 residues. Germline lookup yields CDR1 SGDLS and CDR2 YYNGEE. CDR3 residues: CASSAQFNEQFF. CDR3 in DNA: TGTGCCAGCAGCGCCCAATTCAATGAGCAGTTCTTC.

In nucleotides, the CDR3 is TGTGCCAGCAGCCAGGTGGCTTCAGGTGGCTACACCTTC. Its translation: CASSQVASGGYTF. This chain joins TRBV7-2 and TRBJ1-2; the D is unclear. Germline-derived CDR1 and CDR2 are SGHTA and FQGNSA. This CDR3 is built from 13 residues. V lost 5 bases and J lost 7, with 14 bases in between.

The chain carries TRBV19 and TRBJ2-7; 11 nucleotides align to TRBD1. In germline, CDR1 is LNHDA, CDR2 SQIVND (reference sequence). The CDR3 length is 16 residues. V shed 4 bases, J shed 4 bases, and the junction held 9 bases outside the gene matches. CDR3 amino acids: CASSTPSGTGGYEQYF. CDR3 coding DNA: TGTGCCAGTAGTACGCCCTCCGGGACAGGGGGTTACGAGCAGTACTTC. Looking up the rest from reference TRBV19 and TRBJ2-7 gives the full variable domain: DGGITQSPKYLFRKEGQNVTLSCEQNLNHDAMYWYRQDPGQGLRLIYYSQIVNDFQKGDIAEGYSVSREKKESFPLTVTSAQKNPTAFYLCASSTPSGTGGYEQYFGPGTRLTVT.

This clone was counted a few times. The chain couples TRBV7-6 to TRBJ2-7, with no clear D. The CDR3 length is 16 residues. The V gene lost 1 base and the J gene lost 0 bases, with 13 bases spanning the gap. Germline CDR1 SGHVS, CDR2 FNYEAQ. The CDR3 bases are TGTGCCAGCAGCTTAGGGTACTCAAGAAACTCCTACGAGCAGTACTTC. Protein: CASSLGYSRNSYEQYF.

This chain uses TRBV7-9 with TRBJ2-6, with D maybe TRBD2 (6 bases). V lost 3 bases and J 1 base, leaving 7 bases between the germline ends. CDR1 and CDR2 from the germline V gene are SEHNR and FQNEAQ (reference sequence). This CDR3 is built from 15 residues. The CDR3 spells CASSFGGSGANVLTF. The CDR3 DNA reads as TGTGCCAGCAGCTTTGGGGGGTCTGGGGCCAACGTCCTGACTTTC.

The rearrangement uses TRBV11-1 and TRBJ1-4, with D unresolved. Trimming shortened V by 1 base and J by 0 bases, and 6 bases separated the two germline ends. This CDR3 region has 15 residues. The germline V gene encodes CDR1 SGHAT and CDR2 FQDESV (reference sequence). The DNA of the CDR3 is TGTGCCAGCAGCTTAGACGGTGCAACTAATGAAAAACTGTTTTTT. It encodes CASSLDGATNEKLFF.

The gene calls are TRBV6-5 and TRBJ1-1, with D possibly matching TRBD1 (5 bases). Germline assignment: CDR1 MNHEY and CDR2 SVGAGI. Trimming took off 6 bases at V and 5 bases at J, with 13 bases between the two ends. CDR3 length equals 13 residues. CDR3 region: CASSWGLSTEAFF. CDR3 coding DNA: TGTGCCAGCAGCTGGGGCTTGAGTACTGAAGCTTTCTTT.

The chain is built from TRBV4-3 and TRBJ1-2, with D unclear. The CDR3 runs 13 residues. V lost 1 base to trimming and J lost 8 bases, with 11 bases between them. Germline CDR1 is LGHNA and CDR2 is YSLEER. The CDR3 here is CASSQVRAEGYTF. The CDR3 DNA is TGCGCCAGCAGCCAAGTGCGAGCGGAGGGCTACACCTTC.

The rearrangement joins TRBV10-3 to TRBJ2-3, with 8 bases fitting TRBD1. This CDR3 region has 16 residues. From germline, CDR1 is ENHRY and CDR2 SYGVKD. Trimming took 6 bases from V and 5 from J; bases not matched to a gene: 13. This chain's CDR3 is CAIRTGVLLRGDTQYF. CDR3 sequence (DNA): TGTGCCATCAGGACAGGGGTCTTGCTTCGAGGAGATACGCAGTATTTT.

This clone was observed a few times. The chain recombines TRBV5-1 with TRBJ1-2, with 11 bases aligning to TRBD1. Unmatched junction bases numbered 7, after V lost 4 bases and J lost 8 bases. The CDR3 contains 14 residues. Germline CDR1 is SGHRS and CDR2 is YFSETQ. The CDR3 DNA reads as TGCGCCAGCAGCCGGGACAGGGGGGAGCTGGGCTACACCTTC. The encoded protein is CASSRDRGELGYTF.

This clone appeared a single time. The chain recombines TRBV30 with TRBJ1-5, with no clear D. With 1 base removed from V and 3 bases from J, the gap between germline ends came to 7 bases. There are 13 residues in the CDR3. In germline, CDR1 is GTSNPN, CDR2 SVGIG (reference sequence). This chain's CDR3 is CAWSERSNQPQHF. CDR3 bases: TGTGCCTGGAGTGAGAGGTCCAATCAGCCCCAGCATTTT.